A single sample gave rise to the 14 T cell receptor beta chains below, sequenced in a study of blood T cells in healthy people across ages. The use of a sample-barcoded 5' primer and a J-beta primer mix characterized a second PCR of about 6 to 11 cycles. TCRdb processed the 5' RACE reads anew with MiXCR; each CDR3 protein has one entry. The table has 550,000 to 700,000 distinct CDR3 sequences, 27% seen once. The sample comprised blood. The source of these receptors is a woman aged 70-85 years in good health.

This sequence joins TRBV6-2 or TRBV6-3 and TRBJ2-2, with 10 bases identical to TRBD2. This CDR3 is built from 17 residues. The V gene's germline CDR1 is MNHEY and CDR2 SVGEGT. V shed 2 bases and J 5 bases; nucleotides not matched to a gene: 8. CDR3 protein: CASSYKSGGASTGELFF. The CDR3 bases are TGTGCCAGCAGTTACAAAAGCGGGGGGGCCTCAACCGGGGAGCTGTTTTTT.

Only a few counts were recorded for this clonotype. The J gene is TRBJ2-5, the V gene TRBV20-1, with D perhaps matching TRBD2 (6 bases). The germline gives CDR1 DFQATT, CDR2 SNEGSKA (reference sequence). V gave up 3 bases and J gave up 0 bases, with 11 bases separating them. The CDR3 is 14 residues long. The CDR3 sequence: CSARAGRHQETQYF. CDR3 bases: TGCAGTGCTAGGGCTGGGAGGCACCAAGAGACCCAGTACTTC.

The chain combines TRBV29-1 with TRBJ1-1, with a weak D call TRBD1 (5 bases). The V and J ends lost 7 bases and 1 base respectively, with 13 bases between them. The CDR3 has 13 amino acids. The germline V gene has CDR1 SQVTM and CDR2 ANQGSEA. The CDR3 loop is CSARWGGNTEAFF. The DNA of the CDR3 is TGCAGCGCCCGGTGGGGGGGGAACACTGAAGCTTTCTTT. The whole variable domain, remainder taken from reference TRBV29-1 and TRBJ1-1, is SAVISQKPSRDICQRGTSLTIQCQVDSQVTMMFWYRQQPGQSLTLIATANQGSEATYESGFVIDKFPISRPNLTFSTLTVSNMSPEDSSIYLCSARWGGNTEAFFGQGTRLTVV.

This clonotype was counted a few times. The chain links TRBV4-3 to TRBJ1-2, with TRBD1 matching over 9 bases. V shed 0 bases, J shed 1 base, and the junction held 6 bases outside the gene matches. Germline V gene data show CDR1 as LGHNA and CDR2 as YSLEER. The CDR3 length is 17 residues. DNA for the CDR3: TGCGCCAGCAGCCAAGATCCGAAGGACAGGGGTAACTATGGCTACACCTTC. This gives the protein CASSQDPKDRGNYGYTF.

This clonotype was counted between two and nine times. Written as DNA, the CDR3 is TGTGCCAGCACTTCTGGCTATGAGCAGTTCTTC. Translation gives CASTSGYEQFF. The rearrangement joins TRBV6-5 to TRBJ2-1; D is unclear. V was pared by 7 bases and J by 8 bases, with 9 bases between. The CDR3 has 11 amino acids. Germline V lookup: CDR1 MNHEY, CDR2 SVGAGI.

This clonotype came up many times. The rearrangement joins TRBV6-2 or TRBV6-3 to TRBJ2-2, with a possible D match to TRBD1 (5 bases). Trimming pared 0 bases from V and 1 base from J, leaving 9 bases between. The CDR3 has 16 amino acids. Germline CDR1 MNHEY, CDR2 SVGEGT. The DNA of the CDR3 is TGTGCCAGCAGTTACTCGGGGCGGAAGAACACCGGGGAGCTGTTTTTT. It specifies CASSYSGRKNTGELFF.

The genes are TRBV12-3 or TRBV12-4 and TRBJ2-5; 8 bases are a match to TRBD1. The length of the CDR3 is 17 residues. With 1 base clipped from V and 4 bases from J, the junction kept 11 bases outside the gene matches. CDR3 DNA sequence: TGTGCCAGCAGTTTAGGCCCTGGCAGGGGGCAGGGAGAGACCCAGTACTTC. Encoded protein: CASSLGPGRGQGETQYF.

This clonotype was picked up a small number of times. This chain uses TRBV7-3 with TRBJ2-7; TRBD1 is a possible D gene (5 bases). With 0 bases removed from V and 1 base from J, the gap between germline ends came to 13 bases. The CDR3 contains 16 residues. Germline V gives CDR1 SGHTA, CDR2 FQGTGA. The CDR3 is CASSLTFKRTSYEQYF. In nucleotides, the CDR3 is TGTGCCAGCAGCTTAACGTTTAAGAGGACATCCTACGAGCAGTACTTC.

The chain couples TRBV6-6 to TRBJ2-1; TRBD1 matches 10 bases. The ends lost 7 bases at V and 16 bases at J; junction bases unmatched: 10. Per the germline V gene, CDR1 is MNHNY and CDR2 is SVGAGI (reference sequence). The CDR3 covers 12 residues. The CDR3 DNA reads TGTGCCAGCACAGTTTCCGACAGGGGGCTCTTCTTC. Translation gives CASTVSDRGLFF.

This sequence joins TRBV7-2 and TRBJ1-2, with a tentative D call TRBD1 (6 bases). The CDR3 runs 12 residues. Looked up from germline, CDR1 is SGHTA and CDR2 is FQGNSA. Trimming removed 4 bases from V and 8 bases from J, with 11 bases in between. The CDR3 nucleotides are TGTGCCAGCAGCTCAGACAGGAGGGGCTACACCTTC. Protein: CASSSDRRGYTF.

Comment on this clonotype: An end of the junction does not agree with germline; a read error may underlie this. This chain links TRBV29-1 with TRBJ2-5, with 11 bases fitting TRBD2. CDR1 is SQVTM, CDR2 ANQGSEA, per germline. This CDR3 has 15 amino acids. The CDR3 sequence: CSVGRTSGFQETEYF. The CDR3 coding sequence is TGCAGCGTCGGAAGGACTAGCGGGTTCCAAGAGACCGAGTACTTC.

In this sample, this clonotype turned up a few times. The chain is built from TRBV21-1 and TRBJ2-5. TRBV21-1 is assigned pseudogene status. The CDR3 totals 16 residues. For the CDR3, the DNA is TGTGCCAGCAGCAAAGCCGTGGCAGATTCTCAAGAGACCCAGTACTTC. It is translated as CASSKAVADSQETQYF.

This clonotype was picked up a small number of times. The rearrangement uses TRBV7-8 and TRBJ2-3, with TRBD2 matching 9 bases. Trimming removed 2 bases from V and 7 bases from J; junction bases left unmatched: 16. Germline assignment: CDR1 SGHVS and CDR2 FQNEAQ. This CDR3 has 18 amino acids. The CDR3 nucleotides read TGTGCCAGCAGCTTAATTCTTAGCGGGCCTAGCGGGAACTATACGCAGTATTTT. It encodes CASSLILSGPSGNYTQYF. The full variable domain, with the rest looked up from reference TRBV7-8 and TRBJ2-3, is GAGVSQSPRYKVAKRGQDVALRCDPISGHVSLFWYQQALGQGPEFLTYFQNEAQLDKSGLPSDRFFAERPEGSVSTLKIQRTQQEDSAVYLCASSLILSGPSGNYTQYFGPGTRLTVL.

This clonotype showed up just a few times. The chain recombines TRBV30 with TRBJ1-4; possible D gene TRBD1, 6 bases. CDR3 length: 13 amino acids. Trimming shortened V by 7 bases and J by 8 bases, and 17 bases separated the two germline ends. CDR1 and CDR2 from the germline V gene are GTSNPN and SVGIG (reference sequence). The CDR3 bases are TGTGCCTACGAAGGGGGGGCAAGGGAAAAACTGTTTTTT. Amino acid sequence: CAYEGGAREKLFF. Complete variable domain (other parts from reference TRBV30 and TRBJ1-4): SQTIHQWPATLVQPVGSPLSLECTVEGTSNPNLYWYRQAAGRGLQLLFYSVGIGQISSEVPQNLSASRPQDRQFILSSKKLLLSDSGFYLCAYEGGAREKLFFGSGTQLSVL.